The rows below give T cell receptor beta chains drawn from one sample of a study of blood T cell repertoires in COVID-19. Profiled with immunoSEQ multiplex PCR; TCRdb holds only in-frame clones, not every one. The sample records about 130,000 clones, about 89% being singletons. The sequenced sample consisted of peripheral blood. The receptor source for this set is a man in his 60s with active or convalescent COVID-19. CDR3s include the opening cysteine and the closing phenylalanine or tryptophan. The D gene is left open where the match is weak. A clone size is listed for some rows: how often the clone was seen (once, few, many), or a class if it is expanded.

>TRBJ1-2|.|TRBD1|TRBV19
TGTGCCAGTAGCAAACGACAGGGTGACTATGGCTACACCTTC
CASSKRQGDYGYTF
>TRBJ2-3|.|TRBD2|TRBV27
TGTGCCAGCAGTTTCACTAGCGGGGGGACCCCCACAGATACGCAGTATTTT
CASSFTSGGTPTDTQYF
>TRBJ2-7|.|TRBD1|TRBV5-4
TGTGCCAGCAGCTCGCAGGGGGCTGGGGAGCAGTACTTC
CASSSQGAGEQYF
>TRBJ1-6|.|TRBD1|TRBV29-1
TGCAGCGTTCGAAGGGACAGTTATTCACCCCTCCACTTT
CSVRRDSYSPLHF
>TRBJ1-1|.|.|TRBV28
TGTGCCAGCAGTTTATCAGGATCTGCTTTCTTT
CASSLSGSAFF
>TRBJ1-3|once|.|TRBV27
TGTGCCAGCAGTTTAAGCGCTTCTGGAAACACCATATATTTT
CASSLSASGNTIYF
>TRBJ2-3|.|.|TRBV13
TGTGCCAGCAGCTTAGAGGCGCGGGCCACAGATACGCAGTATTTT
CASSLEARATDTQYF
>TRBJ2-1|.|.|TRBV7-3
TGTGCCAGCAGCGTAAGGGCAGGGCCCTACAATGAGCAGTTCTTC
CASSVRAGPYNEQFF
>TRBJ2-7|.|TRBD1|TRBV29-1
TGCAGCGTCTACGGGACAGGGGACGAGCAGTACTTC
CSVYGTGDEQYF
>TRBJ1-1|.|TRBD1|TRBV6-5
TGTGCCAGCAGCCAATTACGACAGGGGGCGATCGCTTTCTTT
CASSQLRQGAIAFF
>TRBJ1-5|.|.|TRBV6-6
TGTGCCAGCACAAGATCAGGGGGCAATCAGCCCCAGCATTTT
CASTRSGGNQPQHF
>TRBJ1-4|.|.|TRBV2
TGTGCCAGCAATGGACAGCAGTTTGAGGAACTGTTTTTT
CASNGQQFEELFF
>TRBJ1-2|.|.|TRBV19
TGTGCCAGGGAGACCCCGGGGAATGGCTACACCTTC
CARETPGNGYTF
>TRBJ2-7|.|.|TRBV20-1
TGCAGTGCGTTGAGTTCTCACGAGCAGTACTTC
CSALSSHEQYF
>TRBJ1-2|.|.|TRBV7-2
TGTGCCAGCAGCTACGACAACGACTATGGCTACACCTTC
CASSYDNDYGYTF
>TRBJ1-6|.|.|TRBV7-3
TGTGCCAGCAGCCGAGGCGGGGGTGTCTATAATTCACCCCTCCACTTT
CASSRGGGVYNSPLHF
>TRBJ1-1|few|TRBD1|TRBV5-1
TGCGCCAGCAGCTCCTACCCTCCGGGACAGCGAGGGACTGAAGCTTTCTTT
CASSSYPPGQRGTEAFF
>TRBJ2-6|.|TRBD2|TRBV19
TGTGCCAGTAAAATAGAGGGCGGGGGGCTTTCTTCGACCAACGTCCTGACTTTC
CASKIEGGGLSSTNVLTF
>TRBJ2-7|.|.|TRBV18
TGTGCCAGCTCACCAAGGACAGAGGCCTACGAGCAGTACTTC
CASSPRTEAYEQYF
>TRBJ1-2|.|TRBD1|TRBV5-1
TGCGCCAGCAGCCCGGGACAGGGGGGATGGTATGGCTACACCTTC
CASSPGQGGWYGYTF
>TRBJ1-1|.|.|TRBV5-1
TGCGCCAGCAGCGAGGAGGTGCACACTGAAGCTTTCTTT
CASSEEVHTEAFF
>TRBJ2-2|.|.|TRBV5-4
TGTGCCAGCAGCTTGGTGAGGGCCGCCGCGGGCGGGGAGCTGTTTTTT
CASSLVRAAAGGELFF
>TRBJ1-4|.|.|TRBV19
TGTGCCACCCAGGACAGCCGGACTAATGAAAAACTGTTTTTT
CATQDSRTNEKLFF
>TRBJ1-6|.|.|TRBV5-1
TGCGCCAGCAGCTTGGTGAGCGGGGGGAAAGGTTCACCCCTCCACTTT
CASSLVSGGKGSPLHF
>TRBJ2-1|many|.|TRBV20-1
TGCAGTGCTAGAAGCGCTAATGAGCAGTTCTTC
CSARSANEQFF
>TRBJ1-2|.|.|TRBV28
TGTGCCAGCAGCTTGACAATTGGCGGGGCAGGGGGCTACACCTTC
CASSLTIGGAGGYTF
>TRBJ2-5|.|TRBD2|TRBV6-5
TGTGCCAGCAGTTGGACTAGGTTGGGGACCCAGTACTTC
CASSWTRLGTQYF
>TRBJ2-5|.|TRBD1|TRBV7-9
TGTGCCAGCAGCTACACTGACAGGGGTGAGACCCAGTACTTC
CASSYTDRGETQYF
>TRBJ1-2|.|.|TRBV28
TGTGCCAGCAGTTTTAGGTGGGGAGGGATCAGCCGTGGCTACACCTTC
CASSFRWGGISRGYTF
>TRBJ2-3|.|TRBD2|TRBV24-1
TGTGCCACCAGTGATTCCGGACTAGCGGGTGAGACTTATTTT
CATSDSGLAGETYF
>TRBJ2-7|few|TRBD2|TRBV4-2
TGTGCCAGCAGCCGCCTAGGGAGCGGGAACTTCCTACGAGAGCAGTACTTC
CASSRLGSGNFLREQYF
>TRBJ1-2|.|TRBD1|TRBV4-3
TGCGCCAGCAGCCAAGGGGACAGGCGGAACTATGGCTACACCTTC
CASSQGDRRNYGYTF
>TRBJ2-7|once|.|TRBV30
TGTGCCTGGCAGACGGTCCTAGGCTACGAGCAGTACTTC
CAWQTVLGYEQYF